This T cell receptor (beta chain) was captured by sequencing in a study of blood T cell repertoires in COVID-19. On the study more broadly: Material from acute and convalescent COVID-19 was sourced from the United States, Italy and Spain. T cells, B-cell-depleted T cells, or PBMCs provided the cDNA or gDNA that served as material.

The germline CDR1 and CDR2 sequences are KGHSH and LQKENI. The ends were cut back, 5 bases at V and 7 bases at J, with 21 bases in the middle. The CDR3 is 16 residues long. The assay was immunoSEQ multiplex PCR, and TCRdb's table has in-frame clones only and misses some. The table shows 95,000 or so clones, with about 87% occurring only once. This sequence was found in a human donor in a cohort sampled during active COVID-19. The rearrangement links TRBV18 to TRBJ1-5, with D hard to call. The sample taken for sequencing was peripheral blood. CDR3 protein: CASSSTPGVGRQPQHF. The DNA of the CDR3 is TGTGCCAGCTCATCAACACCCGGGGTTGGTAGGCAGCCCCAGCATTTT.